A selection of T cell receptor beta chains follows, all from one sample in a study of cytomegalovirus exposure and HLA in healthy donors. Sequencing used immunoSEQ multiplex PCR; TCRdb keeps in-frame clones, though not all of them. The data hold around 180,000 clones, with more than 70% observed a single time. The material sequenced was PBMCs. The receptors were sampled from a woman between 18 and 29 years old in good health and CMV-seronegative. CDR3s include the opening cysteine and the closing phenylalanine or tryptophan. Fields, in order: D gene, J gene, V gene, clone size, CDR3 DNA, CDR3 protein. D genes are given only for firm matches. Clone size is given for some rows only: seen once, a few or many times, or a class if the clone is expanded.

TRBD1,TRBJ2-7,TRBV29-1,-,TGCAGCGCCGCAGGCGCTGAGGACAGGCTAGCCTACGAGCAGTACTTC,CSAAGAEDRLAYEQYF
TRBD1,TRBJ1-2,TRBV6-1,-,TGTGCCAGCAGTGTTTCAACAGGGGGCGATGGCTACACCTTC,CASSVSTGGDGYTF
-,TRBJ2-3,TRBV6-5,-,TGTGCCAGCAGTGGAGCAGATACGCAGTATTTT,CASSGADTQYF
TRBD2,TRBJ2-5,TRBV7-9,-,TGTGCCAGCAGCCCCCTGGCGGGACTAGCGGGAGGGCCTGTGGAGACCCAGTACTTC,CASSPLAGLAGGPVETQYF
-,TRBJ1-1,TRBV6-6,once,TGTGCCAGCAGTTTCGGCGGGGAGAGCACTGAAGCTTTCTTT,CASSFGGESTEAFF
-,TRBJ2-1,TRBV10-2,-,TGCGCCAGCAGTGCCGAGGGAGTCGCCTACAATGAGCAGTTCTTC,CASSAEGVAYNEQFF
-,TRBJ2-7,TRBV5-1,-,TGCGCCAGCAGCTTGGGGACAGACACTTACGAGCAGTACTTC,CASSLGTDTYEQYF
-,TRBJ1-1,TRBV6-5,-,TGTGCCAGCAGCCGTACTAGTGAAGCTTTCTTT,CASSRTSEAFF
TRBD2,TRBJ2-1,TRBV2,-,TGTGCCAGCAGTGAAGAAGTGGGCGGGAGACAGAACAATGAGCAGTTCTTC,CASSEEVGGRQNNEQFF
TRBD1,TRBJ2-1,TRBV30,-,TGTGCCTGGAGTGACAACAGGGGGCTATCGAATGAGCAGTTCTTC,CAWSDNRGLSNEQFF